This TCR beta chain was recovered during a study of OX40 agonist ivuxolimab in advanced cancers. At the level of the study: Hepatocellular carcinoma, melanoma, renal cell or head and neck cancer affected the dose-escalation patients.

The V end was cut by 4 bases, the J end by 6 bases, with 13 bases between. Germline loops: CDR1 SGDLS, CDR2 YYNGEE. The CDR3 has 14 amino acids. The data were produced by immunoSEQ multiplex PCR, yet TCRdb's version contains in-frame clones alone and is incomplete. The sample yields about 77,000 clones, about 85% seen once. This clone was counted a single time. The origin of this receptor is an adult with an advanced solid tumor such as melanoma, head and neck, liver or kidney cancer. The rearrangement uses TRBV9 and TRBJ2-2; D not certain. The sequencing here drew on CD4+ or CD8+ T cells sorted from blood, taken in a trial of the OX40 agonist ivuxolimab. CDR3 bases: TGTGCCAGCAGCCCACGGCTTGGGGCCGGGGAGCTGTTTTTT. Protein sequence: CASSPRLGAGELFF.